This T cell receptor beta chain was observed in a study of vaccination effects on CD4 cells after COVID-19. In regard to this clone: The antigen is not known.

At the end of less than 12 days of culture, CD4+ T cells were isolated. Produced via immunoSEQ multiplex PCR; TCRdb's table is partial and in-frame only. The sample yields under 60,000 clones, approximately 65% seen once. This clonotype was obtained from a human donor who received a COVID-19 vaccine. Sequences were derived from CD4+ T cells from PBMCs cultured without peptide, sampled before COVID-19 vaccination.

The chain's CDR3 is CASSLTKWTGELFF. As DNA, the CDR3 is TGTGCCAGCAGCTTGACTAAGTGGACCGGGGAGCTGTTTTTT. The chain links TRBV5-6 to TRBJ2-2; D gene uncertain. Trimming pared 1 base from V and 5 bases from J, leaving 9 bases between. The CDR3 covers 14 residues. Germline CDR1 SGHDT, CDR2 YYEEEE.